This TCR beta chain was identified during a study of cytomegalovirus exposure and HLA in healthy donors. About the research overall: Some 180 million T cells yielded 110 million or so unique TCR beta sequences in earlier analysis. General observations from the study: A later analysis revealed that TCR association rates differed between HLA loci, peaking at DRB1 and bottoming out at HLA-C. CMV serostatus was the sole immune exposure data available. Some 17,000 TCR beta sequences were associated with HLA alleles at 0.05 false discovery rate in a later analysis.

CDR3 size: 12 residues. Trimming pared 6 bases from V and 9 bases from J, leaving 9 bases between. CDR1 and CDR2 from the germline V gene are KGHSH and LQKENI. As concerns this clone: Its antigen is as yet unknown.

The PCR made use of 60 Vbeta and 13 Jbeta primers. Some clones are missing from TCRdb's copy, which holds only in-frame ones; the method was immunoSEQ multiplex PCR. This table has about 60,000 clones, roughly 80% appearing once. The chain has TRBV18 and TRBJ1-6, with D unresolved. This TCR came from a woman aged 40 to 50 in good health and CMV-seropositive. Material for sequencing was PBMCs. CDR3 coding DNA: TGTGCCAGCTCCCCTGACACTTCACCCCTCCACTTT. Its protein product is CASSPDTSPLHF. The entire variable domain, with the rest obtained from reference TRBV18 and TRBJ1-6, is as follows: NAGVMQNPRHLVRRRGQEARLRCSPMKGHSHVYWYRQLPEEGLKFMVYLQKENIIDESGMPKERFSAEFPKEGPSILRIQQVVRGDSAAYFCASSPDTSPLHFGNGTRLTVT.